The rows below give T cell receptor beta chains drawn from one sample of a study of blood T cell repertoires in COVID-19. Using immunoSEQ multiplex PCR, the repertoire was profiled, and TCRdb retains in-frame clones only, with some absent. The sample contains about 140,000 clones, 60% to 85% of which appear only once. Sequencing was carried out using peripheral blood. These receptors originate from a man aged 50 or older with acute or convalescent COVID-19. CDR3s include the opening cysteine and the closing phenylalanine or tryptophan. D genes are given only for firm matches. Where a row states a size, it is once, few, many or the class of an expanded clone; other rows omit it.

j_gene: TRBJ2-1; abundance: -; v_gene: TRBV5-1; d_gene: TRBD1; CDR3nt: TGCGCCAGCAGCTCCTGGACAGGGGGACACAACAATGAGCAGTTCTTC; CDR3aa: CASSSWTGGHNNEQFF
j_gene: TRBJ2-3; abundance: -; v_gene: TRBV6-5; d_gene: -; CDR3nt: TGTGCCAGTAAGGAACCGGGGGGCACAGATACGCAGTATTTT; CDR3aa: CASKEPGGTDTQYF
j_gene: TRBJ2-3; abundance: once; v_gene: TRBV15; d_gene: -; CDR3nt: TGTGCCACCAGCAGAGTCGGGGGCACAGATACGCAGTATTTT; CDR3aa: CATSRVGGTDTQYF
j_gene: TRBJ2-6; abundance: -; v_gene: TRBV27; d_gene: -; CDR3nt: TGTGCCAGCAGAACTAGGGTTTCTGGGGCCAACGTCCTGACTTTC; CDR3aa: CASRTRVSGANVLTF
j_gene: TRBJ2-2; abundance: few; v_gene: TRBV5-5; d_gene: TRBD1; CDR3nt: TGTGCCAGCAGCTTCAGTCCCGTGGAACAGGGGGACCTCACCGGGGAGCTGTTTTTT; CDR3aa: CASSFSPVEQGDLTGELFF
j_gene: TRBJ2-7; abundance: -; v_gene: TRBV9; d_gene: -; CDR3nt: TGTGCCAGCAGCGTAGGGGGGCCAGGCGAGCAGTACTTC; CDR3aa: CASSVGGPGEQYF
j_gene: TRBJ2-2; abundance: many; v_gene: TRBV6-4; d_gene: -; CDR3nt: TGTGCCAGCAGTGAGGCTGACACCGGGGAGCTGTTTTTT; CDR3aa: CASSEADTGELFF
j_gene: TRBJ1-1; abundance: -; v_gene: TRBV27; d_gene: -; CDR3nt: TGTGCCAGCAGCCCGGGCGGGGAAGCTTTCTTT; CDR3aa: CASSPGGEAFF
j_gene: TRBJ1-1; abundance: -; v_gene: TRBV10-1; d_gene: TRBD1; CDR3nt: TGCGCCAGCAGTGAGTCCGCGACAGGGGATTATACTGAAGCTTTCTTT; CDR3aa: CASSESATGDYTEAFF
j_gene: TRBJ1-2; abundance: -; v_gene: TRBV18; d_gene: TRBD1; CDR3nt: TGTGCCAGCTCACCCTCGACAGGGTCCCCGTCTGGCTACACCTTC; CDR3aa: CASSPSTGSPSGYTF
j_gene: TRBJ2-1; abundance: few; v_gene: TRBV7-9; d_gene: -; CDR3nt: TGTGCCAGCAGCTTAGGAGGGCAGACGTTCTACAATGAGCAGTTCTTC; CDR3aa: CASSLGGQTFYNEQFF
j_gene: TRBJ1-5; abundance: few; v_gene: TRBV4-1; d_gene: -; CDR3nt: TGCGCCAGCAGCCAACTGGACATGGGTTTCAGCAATCAGCCCCAGCATTTT; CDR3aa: CASSQLDMGFSNQPQHF
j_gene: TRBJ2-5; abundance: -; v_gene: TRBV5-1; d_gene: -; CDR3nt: TGCGCCAGCAGGGGACAAAGCCAAGAGACCCAGTACTTC; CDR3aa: CASRGQSQETQYF
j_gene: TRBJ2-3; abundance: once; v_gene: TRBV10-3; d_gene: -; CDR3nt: TGTGCCATCAGTGAGTCGTCTAGAAGAGATACGCAGTATTTT; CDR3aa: CAISESSRRDTQYF
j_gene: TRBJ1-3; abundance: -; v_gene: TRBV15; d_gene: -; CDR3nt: TGTGCCACCAGCAGAGCCGGGACATATGGAAACACCATATATTTT; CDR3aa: CATSRAGTYGNTIYF
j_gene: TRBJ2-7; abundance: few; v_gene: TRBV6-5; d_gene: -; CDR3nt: TGTGCCAGCAGTTACGATAGCCGGGGGACCTACGAGCAGTACTTC; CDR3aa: CASSYDSRGTYEQYF
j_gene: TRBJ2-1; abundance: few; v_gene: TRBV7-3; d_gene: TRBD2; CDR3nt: TGTGCCAGCTCCGAATACCCGACTAGCGGGGGGGCTGAGCAGTTCTTC; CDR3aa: CASSEYPTSGGAEQFF
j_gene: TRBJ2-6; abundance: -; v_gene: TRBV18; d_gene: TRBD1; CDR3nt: TGTGCCAGCTCACCCCGGACAGGGAACTCTGGGGCCAACGTCCTGACTTTC; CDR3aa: CASSPRTGNSGANVLTF
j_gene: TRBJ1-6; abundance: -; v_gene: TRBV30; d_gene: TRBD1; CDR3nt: TGTGCCTGGGGACCCGGACAGGGGAATTCACCCCTCCACTTT; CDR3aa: CAWGPGQGNSPLHF
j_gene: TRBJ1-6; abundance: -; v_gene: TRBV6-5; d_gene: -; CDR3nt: TGTGCCAGCAGTCTCTACAGCCAAGGTTCACCCCTCCACTTT; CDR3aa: CASSLYSQGSPLHF
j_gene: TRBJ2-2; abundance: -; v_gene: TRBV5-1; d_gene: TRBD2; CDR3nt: TGCGCCAGCAGTTCTAGCGGGGGGAACACCGGGGAGCTGTTTTTT; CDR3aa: CASSSSGGNTGELFF
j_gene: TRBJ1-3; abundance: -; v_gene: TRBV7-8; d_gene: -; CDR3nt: TGTGCCAGCAGCCTCGTTTCCACAGGGCTTTCTGGAAACACCATATATTTT; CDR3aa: CASSLVSTGLSGNTIYF
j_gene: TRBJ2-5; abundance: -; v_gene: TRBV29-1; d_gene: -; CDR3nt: TGCAGCGTTGACAGGGCAGAGACCCAGTACTTC; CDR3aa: CSVDRAETQYF
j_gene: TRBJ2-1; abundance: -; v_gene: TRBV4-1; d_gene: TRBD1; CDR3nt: TGCGCCAGCAGCCTCAGAACAGGGGGCGGCCCCAAGTGGACCTACAATGAGCAGTTCTTC; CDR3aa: CASSLRTGGGPKWTYNEQFF
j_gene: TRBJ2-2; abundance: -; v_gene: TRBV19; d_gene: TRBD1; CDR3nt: TGTGCCAGTCGGAAAACAGGGGGCGGCACCGGGGAGCTGTTTTTT; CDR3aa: CASRKTGGGTGELFF
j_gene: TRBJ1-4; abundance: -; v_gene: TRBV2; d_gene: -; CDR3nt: TGTGCCAGCAGTGGAGGGTCTGATGAAAAACTGTTTTTT; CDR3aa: CASSGGSDEKLFF
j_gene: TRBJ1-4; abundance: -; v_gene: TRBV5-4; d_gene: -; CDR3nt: TGTGCCAGCACCTTTCTTCCAGGGGAAAAACTGTTTTTT; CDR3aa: CASTFLPGEKLFF
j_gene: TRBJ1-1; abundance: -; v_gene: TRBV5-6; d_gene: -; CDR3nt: TGTGCCAGCAGCTTAGGACAGCCAACTGAAGCTTTCTTT; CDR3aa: CASSLGQPTEAFF
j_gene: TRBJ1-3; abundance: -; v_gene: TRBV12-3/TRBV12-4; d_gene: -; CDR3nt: TGTGCCAGCACTCGCCCATCCGCGAACACCATATATTTT; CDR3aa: CASTRPSANTIYF
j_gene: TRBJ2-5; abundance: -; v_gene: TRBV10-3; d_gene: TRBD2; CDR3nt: TGTGCCACGAAACCAACTAGCGGGGGGCCCTACCAAGAGACCCAGTACTTC; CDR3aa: CATKPTSGGPYQETQYF
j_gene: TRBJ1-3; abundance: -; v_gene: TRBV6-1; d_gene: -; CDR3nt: TGTGCCAGCAGTGCGTTGGGGGGGGAGGTGCTGGGAGGAAACACCATATATTTT; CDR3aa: CASSALGGEVLGGNTIYF
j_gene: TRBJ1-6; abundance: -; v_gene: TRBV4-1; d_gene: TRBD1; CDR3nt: TGCGCCAGCAGCCAAGCAGGGGGCAGTTCACCCCTCCACTTT; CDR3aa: CASSQAGGSSPLHF
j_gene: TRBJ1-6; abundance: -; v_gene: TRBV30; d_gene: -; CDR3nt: TGTGCCTGGAGTCCCCAGGTTAATTCACCCCTCCACTTT; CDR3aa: CAWSPQVNSPLHF
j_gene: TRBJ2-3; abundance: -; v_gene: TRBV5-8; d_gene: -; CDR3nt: TGTGCCAGCAGCTTGGGAGTCGGGGGGACAAGCACAGATACGCAGTATTTT; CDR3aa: CASSLGVGGTSTDTQYF
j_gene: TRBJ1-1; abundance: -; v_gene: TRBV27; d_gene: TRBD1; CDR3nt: TGTGCCAGCAGCCCCGAGGACAGGGCGTGGCCTGAAGCTTTCTTT; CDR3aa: CASSPEDRAWPEAFF
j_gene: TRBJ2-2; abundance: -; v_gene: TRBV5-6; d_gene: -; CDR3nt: TGTGCCAGCAGCACTACTAGAGACACCGGGGAGCTGTTTTTT; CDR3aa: CASSTTRDTGELFF
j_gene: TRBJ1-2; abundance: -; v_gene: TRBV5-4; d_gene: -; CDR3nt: TGTGCCAGCAGCCCCCAAGGGACTGGGCTAAACTATGGCTACACCTTC; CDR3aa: CASSPQGTGLNYGYTF
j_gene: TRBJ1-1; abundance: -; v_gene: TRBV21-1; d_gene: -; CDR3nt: TGTGCCAGCAGCAAAGTTCTAAGGAAGGACTTCCTAGTGAACACTGAAGCTTTCTTT; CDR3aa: CASSKVLRKDFLVNTEAFF
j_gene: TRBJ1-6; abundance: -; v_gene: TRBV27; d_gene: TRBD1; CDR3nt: TGTGCCAGCAGTTTGTACGCCAGGGGGCAAGCACCCCTCCACTTT; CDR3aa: CASSLYARGQAPLHF
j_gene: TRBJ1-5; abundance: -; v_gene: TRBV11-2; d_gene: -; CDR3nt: TGTGCCAGCAGCTTAGGGGGAGGGCAGCCCCAGCATTTT; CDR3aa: CASSLGGGQPQHF
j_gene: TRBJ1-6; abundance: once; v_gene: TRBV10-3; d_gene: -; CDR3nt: TGTGCCATCAGAGGACAGATAAATTCACCCCTCCACTTT; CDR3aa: CAIRGQINSPLHF
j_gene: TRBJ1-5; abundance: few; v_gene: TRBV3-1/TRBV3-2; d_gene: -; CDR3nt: TGTGCCAGCAGCAACTTCGACAGTACAAATCAGCCCCAGCATTTT; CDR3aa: CASSNFDSTNQPQHF
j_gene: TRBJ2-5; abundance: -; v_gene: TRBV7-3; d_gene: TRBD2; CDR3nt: TGTGCCAGCAGCTTAAACGGAGCGGGGGAAGGGGAGACCCAGTACTTC; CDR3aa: CASSLNGAGEGETQYF
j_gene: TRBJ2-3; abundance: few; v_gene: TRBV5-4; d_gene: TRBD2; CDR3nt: TGTGCCAGCAGCCCAAGAAGCGGGGCGGACACAGATACGCAGTATTTT; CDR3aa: CASSPRSGADTDTQYF
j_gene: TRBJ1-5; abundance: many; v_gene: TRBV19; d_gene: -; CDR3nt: TGTGCCAGTAAAGGGGTAAGCAATCAGCCCCAGCATTTT; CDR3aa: CASKGVSNQPQHF
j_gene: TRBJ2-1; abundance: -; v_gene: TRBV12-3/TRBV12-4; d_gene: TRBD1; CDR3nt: TGTGCCAGCAGTGGGACAGGCCGAAATGAGCAGTTCTTC; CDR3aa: CASSGTGRNEQFF
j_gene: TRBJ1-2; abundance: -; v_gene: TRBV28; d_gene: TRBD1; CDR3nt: TGTGCCAGCAGTGTGACAGGGGTATACTATGGCTACACCTTC; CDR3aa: CASSVTGVYYGYTF
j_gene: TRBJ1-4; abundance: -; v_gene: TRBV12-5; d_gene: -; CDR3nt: TGTGCTAGTGGTCCCGACAGAACTAATGAAAAACTGTTTTTT; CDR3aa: CASGPDRTNEKLFF
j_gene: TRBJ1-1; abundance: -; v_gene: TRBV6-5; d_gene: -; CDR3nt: TGTGCCAGCAGTTTATCAGGGGCGAACACTGAAGCTTTCTTT; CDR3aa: CASSLSGANTEAFF
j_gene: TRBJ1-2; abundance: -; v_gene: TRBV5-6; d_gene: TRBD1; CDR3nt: TGTGCCAGCAGTTACGGACAGGGGGCGCTTGGCTACACCTTC; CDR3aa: CASSYGQGALGYTF
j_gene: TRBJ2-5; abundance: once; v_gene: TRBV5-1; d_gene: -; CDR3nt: TGCGCCAGCAGCGAGCAAGCAGAGGCCGAGACCCAGTACTTC; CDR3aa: CASSEQAEAETQYF
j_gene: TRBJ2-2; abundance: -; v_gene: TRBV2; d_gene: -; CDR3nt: TGTGCCAGCAGGCGGACACCCGACACCGGGGAGCTGTTTTTT; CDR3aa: CASRRTPDTGELFF
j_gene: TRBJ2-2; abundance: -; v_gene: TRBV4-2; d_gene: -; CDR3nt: TGTGCCAGCAGCCAAGATGCGGGGAACACCGGGGAGCTGTTTTTT; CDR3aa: CASSQDAGNTGELFF
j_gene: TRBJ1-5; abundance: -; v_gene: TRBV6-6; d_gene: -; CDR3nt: TGTGCCAGCAGGAAGATCGACAGTAGCAATCAGCCCCAGCATTTT; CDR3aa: CASRKIDSSNQPQHF
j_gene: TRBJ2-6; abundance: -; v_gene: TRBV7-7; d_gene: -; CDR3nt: TGTGCCAGCAGCTTATCCGTCGACATCGAACCGGGACACAGGGCTGGGGCCAACGTCCTGACTTTC; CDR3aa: CASSLSVDIEPGHRAGANVLTF
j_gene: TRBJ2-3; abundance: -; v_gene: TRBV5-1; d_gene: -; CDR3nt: TGCGCCAGCAGCTTGGAAATTAGCGGCCCAGATACGCAGTATTTT; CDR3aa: CASSLEISGPDTQYF
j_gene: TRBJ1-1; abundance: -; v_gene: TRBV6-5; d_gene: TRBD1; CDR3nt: TGTGCCAGCAGTTACAACAGGGGGTTTGGAGCTTTCTTT; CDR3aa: CASSYNRGFGAFF
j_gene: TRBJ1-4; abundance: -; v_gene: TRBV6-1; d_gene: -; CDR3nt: TGTGCCAGCAGTGAAGGGTTGAGGGTGTGGAAACTGTTTTTT; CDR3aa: CASSEGLRVWKLFF